This T cell receptor (beta chain) was retrieved from a study of cytomegalovirus exposure and HLA in healthy donors. Study-level results: A later analysis found most CMV-associated TCR beta chains apparently HLA-restricted.

Germline lookup yields CDR1 MGHRA and CDR2 YSYEKL. The CDR3 covers 15 residues. Trimming removed 1 base from V and 2 bases from J; junction bases left unmatched: 4. As for the donors, each was a healthy bone marrow donor. 13 Jbeta primers and 60 Vbeta primers were used for the PCR. TCRdb's copy holds only in-frame clones and misses some; the assay was immunoSEQ multiplex PCR. The data show 150,000 to 250,000 clones, around 80% seen once. Of note for this clone: Its target is unknown.

The TCR was taken from a woman in her 30s in good health and CMV-seropositive. The chain recombines TRBV4-1 with TRBJ1-2; 7 bases are a match to TRBD1. Sequenced: PBMCs. The CDR3 here is CASSQVMTGNYGYTF. For the CDR3, the DNA is TGCGCCAGCAGCCAAGTAATGACAGGGAACTATGGCTACACCTTC.